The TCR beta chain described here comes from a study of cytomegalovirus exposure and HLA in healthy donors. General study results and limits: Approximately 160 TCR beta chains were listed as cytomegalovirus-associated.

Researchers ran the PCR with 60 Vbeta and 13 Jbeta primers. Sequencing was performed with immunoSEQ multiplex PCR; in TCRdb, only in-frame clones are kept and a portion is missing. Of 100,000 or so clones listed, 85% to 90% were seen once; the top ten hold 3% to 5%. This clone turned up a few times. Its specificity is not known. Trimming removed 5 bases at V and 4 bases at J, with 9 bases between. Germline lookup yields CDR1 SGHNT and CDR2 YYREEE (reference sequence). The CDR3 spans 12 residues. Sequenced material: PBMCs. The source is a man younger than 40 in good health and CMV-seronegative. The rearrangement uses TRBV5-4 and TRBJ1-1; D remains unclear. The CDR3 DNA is TGTGCCAGCAGGCGGGCGGGCACTGAAGCTTTCTTT. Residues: CASRRAGTEAFF.